This TCR beta chain emerged from a study of shared T cell receptors in the human thymus. The CDR3 covers 11 residues. Deletions cut 6 bases from V and 4 bases from J, with 9 bases between. Germline V CDR1 and CDR2: DFQATT, SNEGSKA (reference sequence). TCRdb's table, derived via immunoSEQ multiplex PCR, lists solely in-frame clones and lacks some. The repertoire includes a few hundred thousand clones, roughly 94% of them detected once, and approximately 0.02% sits in the top ten. The sample taken for sequencing was thymocytes. The rearrangement links TRBV20-1 to TRBJ1-2; D gene ambiguous. This clonotype originated in a human donor. In DNA, the CDR3 is TGCAGTGCGTCCCCGATCTATGGCTACACCTTC. Translating it yields CSASPIYGYTF.